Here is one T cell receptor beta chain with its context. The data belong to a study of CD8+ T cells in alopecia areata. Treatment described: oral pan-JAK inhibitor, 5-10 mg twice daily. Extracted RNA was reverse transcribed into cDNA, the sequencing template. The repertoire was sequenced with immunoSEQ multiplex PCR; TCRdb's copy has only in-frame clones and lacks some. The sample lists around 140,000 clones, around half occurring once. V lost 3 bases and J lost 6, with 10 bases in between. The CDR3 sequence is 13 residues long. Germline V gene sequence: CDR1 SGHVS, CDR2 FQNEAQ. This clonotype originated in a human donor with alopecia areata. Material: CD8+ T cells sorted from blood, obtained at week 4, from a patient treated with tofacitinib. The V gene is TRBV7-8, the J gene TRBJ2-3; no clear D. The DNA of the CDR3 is TGTGCCAGCAGCTTTATTCGGTTGGATACGCAGTATTTT. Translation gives CASSFIRLDTQYF.